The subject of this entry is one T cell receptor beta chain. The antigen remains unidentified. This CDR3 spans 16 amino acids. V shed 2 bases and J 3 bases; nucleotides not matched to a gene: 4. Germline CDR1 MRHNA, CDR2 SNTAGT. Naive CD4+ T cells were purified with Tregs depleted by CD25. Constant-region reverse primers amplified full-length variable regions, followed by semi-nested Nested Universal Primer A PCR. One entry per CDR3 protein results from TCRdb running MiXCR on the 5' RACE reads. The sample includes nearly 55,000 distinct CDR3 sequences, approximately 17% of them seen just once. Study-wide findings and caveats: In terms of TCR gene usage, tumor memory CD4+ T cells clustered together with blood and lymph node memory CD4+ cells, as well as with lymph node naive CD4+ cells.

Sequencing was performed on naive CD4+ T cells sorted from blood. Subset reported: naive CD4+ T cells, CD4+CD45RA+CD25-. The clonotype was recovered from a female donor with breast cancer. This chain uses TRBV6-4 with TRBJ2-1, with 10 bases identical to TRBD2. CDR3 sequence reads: CASSDTSGNLYNEQFF. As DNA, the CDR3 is TGTGCCAGCAGTGACACTAGCGGGAACCTCTACAATGAGCAGTTCTTC.